This TCR beta chain was sequenced in a study of identifying expanded T cells in peripheral blood. To note about this clone: Its antigen is not identified.

Collection occurred without any documented infections or immune events in donors. Study-wide results and limits: Differentially abundant clones: about 1.1 between replicates, about 15 at about 13 days, 19 to 20 at four. Clone count variance between roughly 2-week samples rose with total template count.

Using immunoSEQ multiplex PCR, the repertoire was profiled, and TCRdb retains in-frame clones only, with some absent. The sample includes 100,000 to 150,000 clones, 75% to 90% of them seen just once. The TCR comes from a person aged 18 to 75 in good health. The sample comprised blood.

In DNA form, the CDR3 reads TGTGCCAGCAGCTTACTAGCGGGGGGACAGTTCTTC. This translates into CASSLLAGGQFF. V and J are TRBV7-6 and TRBJ2-1; 11 bases fit TRBD2. Germline V gene lookup returns CDR1 SGHVS and CDR2 FNYEAQ. V was clipped by 2 bases and J by 13 bases; unmatched bases: 1. The CDR3 is 12 amino acids.